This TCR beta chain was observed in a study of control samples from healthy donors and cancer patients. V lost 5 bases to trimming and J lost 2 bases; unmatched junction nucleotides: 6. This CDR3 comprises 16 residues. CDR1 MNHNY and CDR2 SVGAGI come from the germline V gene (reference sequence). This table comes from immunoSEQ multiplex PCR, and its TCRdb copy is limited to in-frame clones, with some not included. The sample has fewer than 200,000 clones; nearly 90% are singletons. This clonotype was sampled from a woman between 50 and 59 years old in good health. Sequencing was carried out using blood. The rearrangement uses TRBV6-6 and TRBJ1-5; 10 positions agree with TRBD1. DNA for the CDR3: TGTGCCAGCAGTAATTCCGGGACAGGGGGCAATCAGCCCCAGCATTTT. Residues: CASSNSGTGGNQPQHF.